These T cell receptor beta chains were read from a single sample in a study of beta chain features in type 1 diabetes. Method: immunoSEQ multiplex PCR; TCRdb's copy keeps in-frame clones and lacks some. The table shows 680,000 or so clones, with about 14% occurring only once. Specimen: naive CD4+ T cells from blood. The receptors originated from a man aged 18 to 30 in good health. CDR3s include the opening cysteine and the closing phenylalanine or tryptophan. D genes are given only for firm matches. The size of a clone is reported for some rows only, either as once, few or many, or as a class for expanded clones.

j_call,clone_size,v_call,d_call,cdr3_aa,cdr3_nt
TRBJ2-1,.,TRBV28,TRBD2,CASSTTRDYNNEQFF,TGTGCCAGCAGCACCACCCGGGACTACAACAATGAGCAGTTCTTC
TRBJ1-1,.,TRBV15,.,CATSRGGGTFF,TGTGCCACCAGCAGAGGGGGAGGGACTTTCTTT
TRBJ1-5,few,TRBV4-1,TRBD1,CASSQTPGQGVHQPQHF,TGCGCCAGCAGCCAGACCCCGGGACAGGGAGTCCATCAGCCCCAGCATTTT
TRBJ2-1,.,TRBV7-2,.,CASSLQRPRSSYNEQFF,TGTGCCAGCAGCTTACAGCGGCCCAGGAGCTCCTACAATGAGCAGTTCTTC
TRBJ2-5,few,TRBV5-4,.,CASSSQTQETQYF,TGTGCCAGCAGCTCTCAGACCCAAGAGACCCAGTACTTC
TRBJ2-1,.,TRBV4-2,.,CASSSRGGDNEQFF,TGTGCCAGCAGCTCTCGGGGAGGTGACAATGAGCAGTTCTTC
TRBJ1-6,.,TRBV25-1,.,CASTPIGGSPLHF,TGTGCCAGCACCCCTATCGGGGGTTCACCCCTCCACTTT
TRBJ2-7,.,TRBV19,.,CASSSGYEQYF,TGTGCCAGTAGTTCCGGCTACGAGCAGTACTTC
TRBJ1-4,few,TRBV11-2,.,CASSPEGLRTEKLFF,TGTGCCAGCAGCCCCGAGGGACTCCGGACCGAAAAACTGTTTTTT
TRBJ2-1,.,TRBV7-6,.,CASSLDGPEVNEQFF,TGTGCCAGCAGCTTAGACGGGCCGGAGGTCAATGAGCAGTTCTTC
TRBJ2-2,few,TRBV19,.,CASSPAGNTGELFF,TGTGCCAGTAGTCCAGCAGGGAACACCGGGGAGCTGTTTTTT
TRBJ2-7,few,TRBV4-1,.,CASSSHQGPYLHEQYF,TGCGCCAGCAGCTCGCATCAGGGACCCTACCTCCACGAGCAGTACTTC
TRBJ2-1,.,TRBV6-6,TRBD2,CASSRRLAGGETEQFF,TGTGCCAGCAGCCGTCGACTAGCGGGGGGGGAGACTGAGCAGTTCTTC
TRBJ2-7,few,TRBV5-6,.,CASSLSFGGGRTYEQYF,TGTGCCAGCAGCTTGTCGTTTGGCGGGGGCCGCACCTACGAGCAGTACTTC
TRBJ1-1,.,TRBV5-1,TRBD1,CASSLGDRATEAFF,TGCGCCAGCAGCTTGGGGGACAGGGCCACTGAAGCTTTCTTT
TRBJ1-1,few,TRBV30,TRBD1,CAWRAGTANTEAFF,TGTGCCTGGAGAGCCGGGACAGCGAACACTGAAGCTTTCTTT
TRBJ2-5,few,TRBV30,.,CAWSVGEETQYF,TGTGCCTGGAGTGTGGGGGAAGAGACCCAGTACTTC
TRBJ2-7,.,TRBV5-4,.,CASSLAYGTYEQYF,TGTGCCAGCAGCTTGGCCTACGGGACCTACGAGCAGTACTTC
TRBJ1-3,few,TRBV27,.,CASSLYPSTLLSGNTIYF,TGTGCCAGCAGTCTTTACCCCTCTACACTGCTCTCTGGAAACACCATATATTTT
TRBJ2-3,.,TRBV4-3,.,CASSQRWDTDTQYF,TGCGCCAGCAGCCAACGGTGGGACACAGATACGCAGTATTTT
TRBJ2-7,.,TRBV10-3,TRBD1,CAIRPTGGELYF,TGTGCCATCAGGCCCACAGGGGGCGAGCTGTACTTC
TRBJ2-5,few,TRBV5-1,.,CASSLGRVQETQYF,TGCGCCAGCAGCTTGGGCCGGGTCCAAGAGACCCAGTACTTC
TRBJ1-3,many,TRBV28,.,CASSGQGNTIYF,TGTGCCAGCAGTGGACAGGGAAACACCATATATTTT
TRBJ2-3,.,TRBV19,.,CASSPYPRTDTQYF,TGTGCCAGTAGCCCCTATCCACGCACAGATACGCAGTATTTT
TRBJ2-5,few,TRBV29-1,TRBD2,CSAPHAGGGQETQYF,TGCAGCGCCCCCCACGCGGGCGGGGGCCAAGAGACCCAGTACTTC
TRBJ2-2,.,TRBV4-3,.,CASSQVRRVRTGELFF,TGCGCCAGCAGCCAAGTTCGCAGGGTGCGCACCGGGGAGCTGTTTTTT
TRBJ2-1,.,TRBV27,TRBD2,CASSWGRLAGINEQFF,TGTGCCAGCAGTTGGGGACGACTAGCGGGCATCAATGAGCAGTTCTTC
TRBJ2-7,once,TRBV19,TRBD1,CASLLRDRGWEQYF,TGTGCCAGTCTCCTCCGGGACAGGGGGTGGGAGCAGTACTTC
TRBJ1-5,once,TRBV4-3,.,CASSHREGYSNQPQHF,TGCGCCAGCAGCCACAGGGAGGGCTATAGCAATCAGCCCCAGCATTTT
TRBJ2-1,.,TRBV9,TRBD2,CASSVGLAGAPNEQFF,TGTGCCAGCAGCGTGGGGCTAGCGGGAGCCCCCAATGAGCAGTTCTTC
TRBJ1-4,.,TRBV5-6,TRBD1,CASSRGQGHEKLFF,TGTGCCAGCAGCCGGGGACAGGGGCATGAAAAACTGTTTTTT
TRBJ2-3,.,TRBV9,.,CASSVGSQGTDTQYF,TGTGCCAGCAGCGTAGGCTCCCAGGGCACAGATACGCAGTATTTT
TRBJ2-5,few,TRBV11-2,.,CASSPRLAWETQYF,TGTGCCAGCAGCCCTCGGCTAGCGTGGGAGACCCAGTACTTC
TRBJ2-5,.,TRBV10-3,.,CAISAYGTARETQYF,TGTGCCATCAGTGCGTATGGGACTGCACGAGAGACCCAGTACTTC
TRBJ1-2,.,TRBV9,.,CASSVVGGPYGYTF,TGTGCCAGCAGCGTAGTAGGGGGACCCTATGGCTACACCTTC
TRBJ2-3,few,TRBV7-2,TRBD2,CASSLRGGSTDTQYF,TGTGCCAGCAGCTTACGGGGGGGCAGTACAGATACGCAGTATTTT
TRBJ1-2,.,TRBV30,.,CAWSRGSPGGYTF,TGTGCCTGGAGTAGGGGGAGTCCAGGAGGCTACACCTTC
TRBJ1-5,few,TRBV7-2,.,CASSLAQMEPQHF,TGTGCCAGCAGCTTAGCGCAGATGGAGCCCCAGCATTTT
TRBJ1-1,.,TRBV28,.,CASSSRVTEAFF,TGTGCCAGCAGTTCCAGGGTCACTGAAGCTTTCTTT
TRBJ2-3,.,TRBV7-3,.,CASSPGTSTDTQYF,TGTGCCAGCAGTCCCGGGACAAGCACAGATACGCAGTATTTT
TRBJ2-7,.,TRBV6-5,TRBD1,CASSPRRGYEQYF,TGTGCCAGCAGCCCCCGCAGGGGGTACGAGCAGTACTTC
TRBJ1-2,few,TRBV2,.,CASSESASRVGGYTF,TGTGCCAGCAGTGAGTCGGCGAGCCGGGTTGGTGGCTACACCTTC
TRBJ2-1,few,TRBV7-2,TRBD2,CASSLRGLAGRTFYNEQFF,TGTGCCAGCAGCTTACGTGGACTAGCGGGCCGGACCTTCTACAATGAGCAGTTCTTC
TRBJ2-2,few,TRBV30,TRBD1,CAWRPGQGTGELFF,TGTGCCTGGAGGCCGGGACAGGGAACCGGGGAGCTGTTTTTT
TRBJ1-1,few,TRBV5-1,.,CASSPPGTEAFF,TGCGCCAGCAGCCCCCCCGGCACTGAAGCTTTCTTT
TRBJ1-3,.,TRBV9,.,CASSVQQGSGNTIYF,TGTGCCAGCAGCGTACAACAGGGTTCTGGAAACACCATATATTTT
TRBJ2-7,.,TRBV7-2,TRBD2,CASSRPTSGRIEQYF,TGTGCCAGCAGCCGCCCGACTAGCGGGAGGATCGAGCAGTACTTC
TRBJ2-7,many,TRBV23-1,.,CATLEGEQYF,TGCGCCACTCTCGAAGGCGAGCAGTACTTC
TRBJ1-1,.,TRBV7-9,.,CASSLGTGGQAFF,TGTGCCAGCAGCTTGGGCACAGGAGGACAAGCTTTCTTT